In its sample, the clone carrying this TCR beta chain was seen many times. Its antigen is as yet unknown. The unsorted libraries had their origin in 2 million PBMCs stored at -80 C. This sample was taken from a study of neurological immune-mediated disorders. Points from the study as a whole: Healthy controls had more TCR clonal expansion than multiple sclerosis, which showed the least, whereas HTLV-1-associated myelopathy showed the most.

5'RACE with 10-nucleotide random UMIs generated the cDNA. TCRdb re-called the 5' RACE reads with MiXCR, one entry per CDR3 protein. Altogether some 66,000 distinct CDR3 sequences are present, more than 3.5% being singletons, with the ten largest covering about 2.4%. This CDR3 contains 14 residues. Looked up from germline, CDR1 is DFQATT and CDR2 is SNEGSKA (reference sequence). The V gene lost 0 bases and the J gene lost 10 bases, with 16 bases spanning the gap. Sample: PBMCs. This receptor was identified in a man over 45 with multiple sclerosis. The chain is built from TRBV20-1 and TRBJ2-4, with no clear D. The CDR3 DNA is TGCAGTGCTAGAGATGGCCGCCTCCTCGGTATTCAGTACTTC. This gives the protein CSARDGRLLGIQYF.